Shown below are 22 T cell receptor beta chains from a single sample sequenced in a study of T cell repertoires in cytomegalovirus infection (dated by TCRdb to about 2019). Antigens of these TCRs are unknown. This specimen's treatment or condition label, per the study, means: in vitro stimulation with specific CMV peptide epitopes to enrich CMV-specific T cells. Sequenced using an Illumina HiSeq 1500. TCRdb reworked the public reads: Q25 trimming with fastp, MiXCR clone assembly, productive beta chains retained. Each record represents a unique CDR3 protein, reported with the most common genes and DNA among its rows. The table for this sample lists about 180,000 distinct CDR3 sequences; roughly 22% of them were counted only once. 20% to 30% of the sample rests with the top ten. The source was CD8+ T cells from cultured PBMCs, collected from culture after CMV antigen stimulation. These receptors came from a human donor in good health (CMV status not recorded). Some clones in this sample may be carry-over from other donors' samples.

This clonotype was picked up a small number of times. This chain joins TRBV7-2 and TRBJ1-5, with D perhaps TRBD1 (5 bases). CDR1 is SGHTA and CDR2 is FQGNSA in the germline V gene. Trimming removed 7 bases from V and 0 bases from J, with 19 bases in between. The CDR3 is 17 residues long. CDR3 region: CASNRLGGVDSNQPQHF. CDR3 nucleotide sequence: TGTGCCAGCAACCGTTTAGGAGGGGTGGATAGCAATCAGCCCCAGCATTTT. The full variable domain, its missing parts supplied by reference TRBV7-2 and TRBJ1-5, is GAGVSQSPSNKVTEKGKDVELRCDPISGHTALYWYRQSLGQGLEFLIYFQGNSAPDKSGLPSDRFSAERTGGSVSTLTIQRTQQEDSAVYLCASNRLGGVDSNQPQHFGDGTRLSIL.

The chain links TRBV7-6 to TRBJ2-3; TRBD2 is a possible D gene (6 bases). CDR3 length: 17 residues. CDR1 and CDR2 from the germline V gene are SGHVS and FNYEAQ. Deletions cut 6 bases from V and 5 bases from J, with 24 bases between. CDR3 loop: CASSFRSGTGAIDTQYF. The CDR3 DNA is TGTGCCAGCAGTTTTAGATCCGGGACTGGGGCCATAGATACGCAGTATTTT.

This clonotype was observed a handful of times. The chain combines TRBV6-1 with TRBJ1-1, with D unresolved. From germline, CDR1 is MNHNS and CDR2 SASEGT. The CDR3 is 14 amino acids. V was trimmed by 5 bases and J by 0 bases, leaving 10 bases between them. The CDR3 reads CASSSRGMNTEAFF. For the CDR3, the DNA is TGTGCCAGCAGTTCCAGAGGGATGAACACTGAAGCTTTCTTT.

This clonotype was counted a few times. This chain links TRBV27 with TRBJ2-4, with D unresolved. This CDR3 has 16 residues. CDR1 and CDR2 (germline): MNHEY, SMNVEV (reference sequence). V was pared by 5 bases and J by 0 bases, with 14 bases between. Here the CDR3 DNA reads TGTGCCAGCAGTCCGTGGTCAGATCTAGCCAAAAACATTCAGTACTTC. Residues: CASSPWSDLAKNIQYF.

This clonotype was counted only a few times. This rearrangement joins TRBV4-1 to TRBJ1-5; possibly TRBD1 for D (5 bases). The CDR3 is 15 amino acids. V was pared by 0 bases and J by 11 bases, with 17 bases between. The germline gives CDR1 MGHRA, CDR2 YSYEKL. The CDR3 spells CASSQEGDQRGAQHF. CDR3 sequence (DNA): TGCGCCAGCAGCCAAGAAGGGGACCAACGGGGCGCCCAGCATTTT.

This CDR3 is CASSPPDRADGYTF. CDR3 DNA: TGTGCCAGCAGCCCACCCGACAGAGCCGATGGCTACACCTTC. The rearrangement links TRBV7-9 to TRBJ1-2; D may be TRBD1 (5 bases). V lost 5 bases, J lost 6 bases, and 16 bases lay in between. The CDR3 spans 14 residues. Germline loops: CDR1 SEHNR, CDR2 FQNEAQ (reference sequence).

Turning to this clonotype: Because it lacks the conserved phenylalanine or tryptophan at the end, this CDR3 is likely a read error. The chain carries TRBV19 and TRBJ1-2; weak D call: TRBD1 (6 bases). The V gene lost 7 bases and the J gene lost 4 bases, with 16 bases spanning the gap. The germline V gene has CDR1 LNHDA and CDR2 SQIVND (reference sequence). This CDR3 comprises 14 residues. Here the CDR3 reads CASTPGTGFYGYTL. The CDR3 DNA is TGTGCCAGTACCCCAGGAACAGGGTTCTATGGCTACACCTTG.

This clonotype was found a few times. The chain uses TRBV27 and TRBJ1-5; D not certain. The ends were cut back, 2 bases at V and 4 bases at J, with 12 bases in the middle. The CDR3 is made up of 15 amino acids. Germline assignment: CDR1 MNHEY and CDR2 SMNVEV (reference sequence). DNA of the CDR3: TGTGCCAGCAGTTTAGTGGCACGGGGTAATCAGCCCCAGCATTTT. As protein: CASSLVARGNQPQHF.

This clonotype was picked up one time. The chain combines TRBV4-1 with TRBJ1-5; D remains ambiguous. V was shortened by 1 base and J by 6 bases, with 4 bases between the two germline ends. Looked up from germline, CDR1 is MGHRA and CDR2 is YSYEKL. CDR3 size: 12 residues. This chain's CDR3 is CASSQVGQPQHF. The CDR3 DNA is TGCGCCAGCAGCCAAGTAGGTCAGCCCCAGCATTTT.

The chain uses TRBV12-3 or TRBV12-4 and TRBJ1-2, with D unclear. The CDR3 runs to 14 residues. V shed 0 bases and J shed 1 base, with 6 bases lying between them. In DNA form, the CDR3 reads TGTGCCAGCAGTTTAGCGGCAGTTAACTATGGCTACACCTTC. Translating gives CASSLAAVNYGYTF.

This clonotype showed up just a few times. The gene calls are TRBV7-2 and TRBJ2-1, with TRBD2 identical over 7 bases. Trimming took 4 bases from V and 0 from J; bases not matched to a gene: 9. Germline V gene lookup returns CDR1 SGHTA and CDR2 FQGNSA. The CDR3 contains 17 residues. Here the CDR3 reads CASSSRGGGYSYNEQFF. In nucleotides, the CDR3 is TGTGCCAGCAGCTCAAGGGGCGGGGGATACTCCTACAATGAGCAGTTCTTC.

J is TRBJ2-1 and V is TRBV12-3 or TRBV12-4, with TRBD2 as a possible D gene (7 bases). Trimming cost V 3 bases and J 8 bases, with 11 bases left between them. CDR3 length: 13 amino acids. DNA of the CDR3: TGTGCCAGCAGTTTGTTAGGGGGGGATGAGCAGTTCTTC. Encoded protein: CASSLLGGDEQFF.

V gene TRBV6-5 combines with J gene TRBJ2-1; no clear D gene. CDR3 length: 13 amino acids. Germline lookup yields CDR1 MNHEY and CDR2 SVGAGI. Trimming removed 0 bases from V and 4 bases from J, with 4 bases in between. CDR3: CASSYSQYNEQFF. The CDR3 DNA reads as TGTGCCAGCAGTTACTCGCAGTACAATGAGCAGTTCTTC.

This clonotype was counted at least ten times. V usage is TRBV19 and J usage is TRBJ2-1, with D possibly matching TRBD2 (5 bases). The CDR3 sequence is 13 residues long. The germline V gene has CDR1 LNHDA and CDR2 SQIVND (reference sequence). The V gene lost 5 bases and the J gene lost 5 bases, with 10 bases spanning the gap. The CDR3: CASSPGIHNEQFF. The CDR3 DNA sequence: TGTGCCAGTAGTCCCGGGATCCACAATGAGCAGTTCTTC.

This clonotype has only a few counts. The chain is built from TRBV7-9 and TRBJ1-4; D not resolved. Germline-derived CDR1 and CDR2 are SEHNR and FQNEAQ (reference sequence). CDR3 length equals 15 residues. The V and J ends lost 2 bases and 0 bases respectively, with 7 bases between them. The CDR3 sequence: CASSLQIATNEKLFF. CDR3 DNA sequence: TGTGCCAGCAGCTTACAAATTGCAACTAATGAAAAACTGTTTTTT.

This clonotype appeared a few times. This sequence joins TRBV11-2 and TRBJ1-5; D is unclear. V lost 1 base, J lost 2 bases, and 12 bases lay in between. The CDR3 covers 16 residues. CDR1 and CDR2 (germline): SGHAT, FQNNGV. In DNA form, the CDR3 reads TGTGCCAGCAGCTTAGCGTCCGAGCGATGCAATCAGCCCCAGCATTTT. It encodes CASSLASERCNQPQHF.

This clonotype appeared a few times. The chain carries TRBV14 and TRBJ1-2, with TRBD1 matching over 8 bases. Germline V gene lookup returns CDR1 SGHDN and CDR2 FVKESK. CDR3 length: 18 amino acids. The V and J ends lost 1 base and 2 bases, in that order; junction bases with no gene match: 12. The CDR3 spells CASSQGWATGEENYGYTF. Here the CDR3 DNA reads TGTGCCAGCAGCCAAGGTTGGGCGACAGGGGAAGAAAACTATGGCTACACCTTC.

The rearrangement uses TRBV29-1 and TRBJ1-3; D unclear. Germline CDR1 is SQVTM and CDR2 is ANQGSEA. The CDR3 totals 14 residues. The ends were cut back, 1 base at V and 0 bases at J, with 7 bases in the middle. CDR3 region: CSVEGRGSGNTIYF. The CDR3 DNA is TGCAGCGTTGAAGGGCGAGGCTCTGGAAACACCATATATTTT. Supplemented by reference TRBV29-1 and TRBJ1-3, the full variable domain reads SAVISQKPSRDICQRGTSLTIQCQVDSQVTMMFWYRQQPGQSLTLIATANQGSEATYESGFVIDKFPISRPNLTFSTLTVSNMSPEDSSIYLCSVEGRGSGNTIYFGEGSWLTVV.

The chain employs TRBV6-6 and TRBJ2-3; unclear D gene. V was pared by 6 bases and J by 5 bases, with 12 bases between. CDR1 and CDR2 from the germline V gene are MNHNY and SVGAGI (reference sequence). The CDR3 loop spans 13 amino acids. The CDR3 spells CASSLIWRDTQYF. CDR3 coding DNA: TGTGCCAGCAGCCTTATATGGAGAGATACGCAGTATTTT.

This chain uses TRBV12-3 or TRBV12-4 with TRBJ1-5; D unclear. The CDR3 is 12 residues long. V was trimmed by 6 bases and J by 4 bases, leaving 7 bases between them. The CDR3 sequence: CASRRFNQPQHF. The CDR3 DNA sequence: TGTGCCAGCAGGCGCTTTAATCAGCCCCAGCATTTT.

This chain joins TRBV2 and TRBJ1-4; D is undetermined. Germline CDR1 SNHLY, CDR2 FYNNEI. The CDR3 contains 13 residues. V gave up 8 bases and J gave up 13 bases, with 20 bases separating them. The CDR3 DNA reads TGTGCCAGCGGAGTGCACCTCTATGATATACTGTTTTTT. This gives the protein CASGVHLYDILFF.

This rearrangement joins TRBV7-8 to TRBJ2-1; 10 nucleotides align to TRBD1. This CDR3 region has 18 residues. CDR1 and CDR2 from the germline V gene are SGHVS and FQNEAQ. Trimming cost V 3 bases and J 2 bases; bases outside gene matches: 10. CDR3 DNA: TGTGCCAGCAGCTTGGGGACAGGGGTTGTGGTCACCTACAATGAGCAGTTCTTC. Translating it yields CASSLGTGVVVTYNEQFF.